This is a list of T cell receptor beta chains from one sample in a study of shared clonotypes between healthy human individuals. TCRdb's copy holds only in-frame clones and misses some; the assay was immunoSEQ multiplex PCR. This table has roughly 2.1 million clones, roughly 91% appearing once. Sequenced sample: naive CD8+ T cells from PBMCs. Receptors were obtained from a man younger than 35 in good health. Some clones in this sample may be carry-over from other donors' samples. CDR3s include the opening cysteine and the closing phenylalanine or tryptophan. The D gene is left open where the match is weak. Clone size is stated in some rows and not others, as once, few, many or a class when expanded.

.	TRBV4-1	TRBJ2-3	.	CASSQLGLDTQYF	TGCGCCAGCAGCCAGTTGGGACTAGATACGCAGTATTTT
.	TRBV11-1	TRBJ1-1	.	CASSLRLSEAFF	TGTGCCAGCAGCTTACGACTGTCTGAAGCTTTCTTT
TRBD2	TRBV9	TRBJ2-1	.	CASSVARTSGGYNEQFF	TGTGCCAGCAGCGTAGCCCGGACTAGCGGGGGTTACAATGAGCAGTTCTTC
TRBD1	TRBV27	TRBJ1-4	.	CASSPPHLLLGQGEGKLFF	TGTGCCAGCAGTCCACCCCACCTTTTGCTCGGGCAGGGGGAAGGAAAACTGTTTTTT
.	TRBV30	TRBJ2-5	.	CAWSVRPLGAKETQYF	TGTGCCTGGAGTGTTCGCCCTCTGGGGGCTAAAGAGACCCAGTACTTC
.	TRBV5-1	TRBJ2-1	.	CASSSEPTGYEAYNEQFF	TGCGCCAGCAGCTCCGAGCCTACAGGTTACGAGGCCTACAATGAGCAGTTCTTC
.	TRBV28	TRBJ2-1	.	CASSFGGERFF	TGTGCCAGCAGTTTCGGAGGGGAGCGGTTCTTC
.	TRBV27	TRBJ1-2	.	CASSSAGTPRPYGYTF	TGTGCCAGCAGTTCCGCCGGGACGCCGCGACCTTATGGCTACACCTTC
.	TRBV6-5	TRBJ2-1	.	CASSYPGGPGEQFF	TGTGCCAGCAGTTACCCCGGAGGCCCGGGGGAGCAGTTCTTC
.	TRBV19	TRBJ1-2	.	CASSIGSGSRGYTF	TGTGCCAGTAGTATAGGGTCGGGGAGTCGGGGCTACACCTTC
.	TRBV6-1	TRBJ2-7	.	CASSAGQGLRYEQYF	TGTGCCAGCAGTGCCGGACAGGGACTACGCTACGAGCAGTACTTC
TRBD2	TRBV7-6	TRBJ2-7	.	CASSISGLIGYEQYF	TGTGCCAGCAGCATTAGCGGGTTGATTGGCTACGAGCAGTACTTC
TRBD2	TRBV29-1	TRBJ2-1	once	CSVGGLAGVREIYNEQFF	TGCAGCGTCGGGGGACTAGCGGGAGTAAGGGAGATCTACAATGAGCAGTTCTTC
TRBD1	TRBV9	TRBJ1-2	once	CASSADRDFYGYTF	TGTGCCAGCAGTGCAGACAGGGATTTCTATGGCTACACCTTC
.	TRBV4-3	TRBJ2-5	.	CASSQVSGVETQYF	TGCGCCAGCAGCCAGGTTTCGGGGGTGGAGACCCAGTACTTC
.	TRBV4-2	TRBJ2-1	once	CASSHLASSYNEQFF	TGTGCCAGCAGCCATTTAGCGTCTTCCTACAATGAGCAGTTCTTC
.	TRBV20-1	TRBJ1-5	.	CSARGDQPQHF	TGCAGTGCTAGAGGGGATCAGCCCCAGCATTTT
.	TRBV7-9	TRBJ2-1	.	CASSYSGNEQFF	TGTGCCAGCAGCTATAGCGGCAATGAGCAGTTCTTC
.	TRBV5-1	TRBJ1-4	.	CASSFEQATNEKLFF	TGCGCCAGCAGCTTCGAACAAGCAACTAATGAAAAACTGTTTTTT
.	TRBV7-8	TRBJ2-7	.	CASSLEQRAPYEQYF	TGTGCCAGCAGCTTAGAACAGCGAGCGCCCTACGAGCAGTACTTC
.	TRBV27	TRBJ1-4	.	CASSLRGSNEKLFF	TGTGCCAGCAGTCTCAGGGGTTCTAATGAAAAACTGTTTTTT
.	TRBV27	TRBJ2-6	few	CASSFSGANVLTF	TGTGCCAGCAGTTTCTCTGGGGCCAACGTCCTGACTTTC
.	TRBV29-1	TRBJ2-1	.	CSVLGGRNEQFF	TGCAGCGTCCTAGGGGGTCGCAATGAGCAGTTCTTC
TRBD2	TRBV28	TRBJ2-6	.	CASSSPWVAGPSGANVLTF	TGTGCCAGCAGTTCTCCCTGGGTAGCGGGACCCTCTGGGGCCAACGTCCTGACTTTC
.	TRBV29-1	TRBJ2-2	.	CSVDTGEGTGELFF	TGCAGCGTTGATACAGGGGAGGGCACCGGGGAGCTGTTTTTT
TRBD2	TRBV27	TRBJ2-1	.	CASSQGTSGNEQFF	TGTGCCAGCAGCCAGGGGACTAGCGGGAATGAGCAGTTCTTC
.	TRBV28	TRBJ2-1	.	CASSLFPSPNEQFF	TGTGCCAGCAGTTTATTCCCTAGCCCCAATGAGCAGTTCTTC
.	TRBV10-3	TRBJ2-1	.	CAVLGTYNEQFF	TGTGCCGTACTAGGCACCTACAATGAGCAGTTCTTC
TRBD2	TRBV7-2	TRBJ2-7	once	CASSLDMSGRALYEQYF	TGTGCCAGCAGCTTAGATATGAGCGGGAGGGCCCTCTACGAGCAGTACTTC
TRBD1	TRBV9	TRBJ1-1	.	CASNQEGASEAFF	TGTGCCAGCAACCAAGAGGGGGCTTCTGAAGCTTTCTTT
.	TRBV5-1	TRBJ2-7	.	CASSWGDSYEQYF	TGCGCCAGCAGCTGGGGGGACAGCTACGAGCAGTACTTC
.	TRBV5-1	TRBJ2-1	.	CASSRDRDGNNEQFF	TGCGCCAGCAGCAGGGACCGGGACGGTAACAATGAGCAGTTCTTC
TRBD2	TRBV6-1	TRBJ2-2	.	CASSDRLAVNTGELFF	TGTGCCAGCAGTGACCGACTAGCGGTTAACACCGGGGAGCTGTTTTTT
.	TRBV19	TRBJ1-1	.	CASSKTGTLLNTEAFF	TGTGCCAGTAGTAAAACCGGGACACTCTTAAACACTGAAGCTTTCTTT
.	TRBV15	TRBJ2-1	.	CATSNSPGKAQFF	TGTGCCACCAGCAACTCCCCGGGAAAGGCGCAGTTCTTC
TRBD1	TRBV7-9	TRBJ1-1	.	CASNPRGIEAFF	TGTGCCAGCAACCCCAGGGGGATTGAAGCTTTCTTT
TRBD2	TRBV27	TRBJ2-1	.	CASRTSGDYNEQFF	TGTGCCAGCAGGACTAGCGGGGATTACAATGAGCAGTTCTTC
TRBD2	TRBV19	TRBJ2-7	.	CASSIRWAGVTYEQYF	TGTGCCAGTAGTATTCGGTGGGCGGGGGTGACCTACGAGCAGTACTTC
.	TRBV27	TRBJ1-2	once	CASSLAPGAGNYGYTF	TGTGCCAGCAGTTTAGCCCCTGGGGCAGGGAACTATGGCTACACCTTC
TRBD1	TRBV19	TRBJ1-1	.	CASSIDPRQGENTEAFF	TGTGCCAGTAGTATAGATCCGCGGCAGGGGGAGAACACTGAAGCTTTCTTT
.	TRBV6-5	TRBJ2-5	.	CASSYLEQETQYF	TGTGCCAGCAGTTATTTGGAACAAGAGACCCAGTACTTC